Listed here are 27 T cell receptor beta chains from one sample, sequenced in a study of OX40 agonist ivuxolimab in advanced cancers. Some clones are missing from TCRdb's copy, which holds only in-frame ones; the method was immunoSEQ multiplex PCR. The sample has about 20,000 clones; 75% to 95% are singletons. The sample consisted of CD4+ or CD8+ T cells sorted from blood, taken in a trial of the OX40 agonist ivuxolimab. These receptors were obtained from an adult with an advanced solid tumor such as melanoma, head and neck, liver or kidney cancer.

This rearrangement joins TRBV19 to TRBJ2-5; 10 bases fit TRBD2. The V gene's germline CDR1 is LNHDA and CDR2 SQIVND (reference sequence). The CDR3 covers 16 residues. Trimming cost V 5 bases and J 5 bases; bases outside gene matches: 11. The CDR3 loop reads CASSLRPAGGLETQYF. Written as DNA, the CDR3 is TGTGCCAGTAGTCTACGTCCAGCGGGGGGGCTTGAGACCCAGTACTTC.

This clone came up a few times. The chain is built from TRBV6-5 and TRBJ1-5, with 8 bases fitting TRBD1. V trimming: 4 bases; J trimming: 2 bases; junction bases outside the gene matches: 4. The CDR3 is 15 residues long. CDR1 is MNHEY and CDR2 is SVGAGI in the germline V gene. The CDR3 loop reads CASSLTGAGNQPQHF. The DNA for the CDR3 is TGTGCCAGCAGTTTGACAGGGGCAGGCAATCAGCCCCAGCATTTT.

This clone has only one observation. The rearrangement uses TRBV5-4 and TRBJ2-5; 11 positions agree with TRBD2. The CDR3 contains 16 residues. V was pared by 4 bases and J by 4 bases, with 9 bases of the junction left unmatched. Germline CDR1 SGHNT, CDR2 YYREEE (reference sequence). The CDR3 spells CASSPSGLAGSETQYF. CDR3 in DNA: TGTGCCAGCAGCCCGAGCGGACTAGCGGGCTCAGAGACCCAGTACTTC. Filled out from reference TRBV5-4 and TRBJ2-5, the complete variable domain reads ETGVTQSPTHLIKTRGQQVTLRCSSQSGHNTVSWYQQALGQGPQFIFQYYREEENGRGNFPPRFSGLQFPNYSSELNVNALELDDSALYLCASSPSGLAGSETQYFGPGTRLLVL.

The chain employs TRBV4-1 and TRBJ2-7, with D tentatively TRBD2 (6 bases). CDR3 size: 14 residues. V lost 1 base and J lost 1, with 8 bases in between. The V gene's germline CDR1 is MGHRA and CDR2 YSYEKL. The CDR3 spells CASSQGAGSYEQYF. As DNA, the CDR3 is TGCGCCAGCAGCCAAGGTGCGGGGTCCTACGAGCAGTACTTC.

The chain recombines TRBV10-2 with TRBJ2-6; D unclear. Germline CDR1 is WSHSY and CDR2 is SAAADI. The CDR3 covers 15 residues. V was cut by 6 bases and J by 3 bases, with 12 bases left in between. The CDR3 sequence is CASRDGLGGANVLTF. The CDR3 coding sequence is TGCGCCAGCAGGGACGGTTTGGGTGGGGCCAACGTCCTGACTTTC.

The chain combines TRBV29-1 with TRBJ2-7; perhaps TRBD1 as D (5 bases). V lost 7 bases and J 0 bases, leaving 10 bases between the germline ends. Germline V CDR1 and CDR2: SQVTM, ANQGSEA. CDR3 length equals 12 residues. Here the CDR3 reads CSARGLSYEQYF. The CDR3 DNA sequence: TGCAGCGCTAGGGGTCTCTCCTACGAGCAGTACTTC.

This chain's CDR3 is CASGRGPAEQYF. CDR3 in DNA: TGTGCTAGTGGTAGGGGACCGGCCGAGCAGTACTTC. The chain uses TRBV12-5 and TRBJ2-7; D tentatively fits TRBD1 or TRBD2 (5 bases each). This CDR3 contains 12 residues. CDR1 is LGHNT, CDR2 FRNRAP, per germline. V was trimmed by 5 bases and J by 6 bases, leaving 11 bases between them.

V is TRBV5-6 and J is TRBJ1-2; TRBD1 matches 8 bases. With V trimmed by 0 bases and J by 4 bases, 11 bases remained unmatched. Germline V CDR1 and CDR2: SGHDT, YYEEEE. The CDR3 is 17 residues long. CDR3 DNA: TGTGCCAGCAGCTTGGGTCCCACCGGAGGGACAGGCTATGGCTACACCTTC. Protein product: CASSLGPTGGTGYGYTF.

This rearrangement joins TRBV10-2 to TRBJ2-5; TRBD1 might be the D (7 bases). CDR1 is WSHSY and CDR2 is SAAADI in the germline V gene. V shed 3 bases and J shed 0 bases, with 11 bases lying between them. There are 15 residues in the CDR3. The CDR3 nucleotides read TGCGCCAGCAGTGACAGGGGGGCCCACCAAGAGACCCAGTACTTC. This gives the protein CASSDRGAHQETQYF.

The chain combines TRBV5-1 with TRBJ2-2; 9 bases align to TRBD2. The CDR3 sequence is 17 residues long. Germline V gives CDR1 SGHRS, CDR2 YFSETQ. The ends lost 1 base at V and 1 base at J; junction bases unmatched: 5. CDR3 region: CASSLFEAGGNTGELFF. The CDR3 bases are TGCGCCAGCAGCTTGTTCGAAGCGGGGGGGAACACCGGGGAGCTGTTTTTT.

This chain uses TRBV5-1 with TRBJ2-7; TRBD1 is a possible D gene (6 bases). The CDR3 extends over 15 amino acids. Germline V gene data show CDR1 as SGHRS and CDR2 as YFSETQ. V dropped 0 bases and J dropped 0 bases, with 10 bases sitting between them. In nucleotides, the CDR3 is TGCGCCAGCAGCTTGGGACAGGTCTACTCCTACGAGCAGTACTTC. It yields the protein CASSLGQVYSYEQYF. The complete variable domain, with remaining parts taken from reference TRBV5-1 and TRBJ2-7, reads KAGVTQTPRYLIKTRGQQVTLSCSPISGHRSVSWYQQTPGQGLQFLFEYFSETQRNKGNFPGRFSGRQFSNSRSEMNVSTLELGDSALYLCASSLGQVYSYEQYFGPGTRLTVT.

The chain is built from TRBV6-1 and TRBJ2-5; 7 positions agree with TRBD1. CDR1 and CDR2 from the germline V gene are MNHNS and SASEGT. V trimming: 6 bases; J trimming: 5 bases; junction bases outside the gene matches: 3. The length of the CDR3 is 12 residues. As DNA, the CDR3 is TGTGCCAGCAGCCCCAGGGGGGAGACCCAGTACTTC. It yields the protein CASSPRGETQYF.

The chain links TRBV30 to TRBJ1-4; D ambiguous. Trimming removed 0 bases from V and 4 bases from J, with 12 bases in between. The germline gives CDR1 GTSNPN, CDR2 SVGIG (reference sequence). This CDR3 contains 15 residues. The CDR3 DNA is TGTGCCTGGAGTGTACGCCAAGAGATTAATGAAAAACTGTTTTTT. As protein: CAWSVRQEINEKLFF.

The rearrangement links TRBV30 to TRBJ2-7; possibly TRBD2 for D (6 bases). The germline CDR1 and CDR2 sequences are GTSNPN and SVGIG (reference sequence). CDR3 length equals 15 residues. The V end lost 2 bases, the J end lost 0 bases, and 14 bases lay between the germline ends. CDR3 residues: CAWSSRGSSSYEQYF. The CDR3 DNA sequence: TGTGCCTGGAGTTCGCGGGGTAGCAGCTCCTACGAGCAGTACTTC.

The chain employs TRBV4-2 and TRBJ2-2; D is unclear. The V end lost 8 bases, the J end lost 5 bases, and 12 bases lay between the germline ends. The CDR3 length is 13 residues. Germline V gene sequence: CDR1 LGHNA, CDR2 YNFKEQ. CDR3 loop: CASSNARTGELFF. CDR3 nucleotides: TGTGCCAGCTCTAACGCTCGAACCGGGGAGCTGTTTTTT.

The V gene is TRBV2, the J gene TRBJ2-1, with 12 bases fitting TRBD1. Germline V gene lookup returns CDR1 SNHLY and CDR2 FYNNEI. CDR3 length equals 16 residues. V gave up 6 bases and J gave up 3 bases; unmatched junction bases: 6. The CDR3 is CASSVGTGGFYNEQFF. CDR3 nucleotides: TGTGCCAGCAGCGTGGGGACAGGGGGCTTCTACAATGAGCAGTTCTTC. Looking up the rest from reference TRBV2 and TRBJ2-1 gives the full variable domain: EPEVTQTPSHQVTQMGQEVILRCVPISNHLYFYWYRQILGQKVEFLVSFYNNEISEKSEIFDDQFSVERPDGSNFTLKIRSTKLEDSAMYFCASSVGTGGFYNEQFFGPGTRLTVL.

This clone was counted a few times. The rearrangement uses TRBV6-4 and TRBJ2-3, with D possibly being TRBD2 (5 bases). V gave up 0 bases and J gave up 1 base, with 8 bases separating them. The CDR3 extends over 15 amino acids. CDR1 and CDR2 from the germline V gene are MRHNA and SNTAGT. The CDR3: CASSDSGAGTDTQYF. CDR3 in DNA: TGTGCCAGCAGTGACTCAGGAGCGGGCACAGATACGCAGTATTTT.

This chain links TRBV7-7 with TRBJ2-3; D remains ambiguous. Germline assignment: CDR1 SSHAT and CDR2 FNYEAQ (reference sequence). V shed 1 base and J shed 4 bases, with 12 bases lying between them. There are 15 residues in the CDR3. CDR3 in amino acids: CASSLGSGWADTQYF. The DNA for the CDR3 is TGTGCCAGCAGCTTAGGGTCCGGTTGGGCAGATACGCAGTATTTT.

The chain has TRBV27 and TRBJ1-4; 8 bases match TRBD1. The V gene end was trimmed by 5 bases and the J gene end by 5 bases; junction bases not matched to a gene: 7. The germline gives CDR1 MNHEY, CDR2 SMNVEV (reference sequence). This CDR3 is built from 15 residues. This CDR3 is CASSPTGVPNEKLFF. CDR3 DNA: TGTGCCAGCAGTCCGACAGGGGTCCCCAATGAAAAACTGTTTTTT.

The rearrangement uses TRBV7-8 and TRBJ2-4, with 8 bases that match TRBD2. Trimming at V came to 1 base and at J to 2 bases, leaving 7 bases not matched to a gene. The germline V gene has CDR1 SGHVS and CDR2 FQNEAQ. The CDR3 consists of 17 residues. The CDR3 sequence: CASSLVTGGGTKNIQYF. The CDR3 DNA sequence: TGTGCCAGCAGCTTAGTAACGGGCGGGGGGACCAAAAACATTCAGTACTTC. Drawing the rest from reference TRBV7-8 and TRBJ2-4, the complete variable domain is GAGVSQSPRYKVAKRGQDVALRCDPISGHVSLFWYQQALGQGPEFLTYFQNEAQLDKSGLPSDRFFAERPEGSVSTLKIQRTQQEDSAVYLCASSLVTGGGTKNIQYFGAGTRLSVL.

The V call is TRBV19, the J call TRBJ2-1, with 9 bases identical to TRBD1. V was pared by 6 bases and J by 7 bases, with 10 bases of the junction left unmatched. The CDR3 is 15 amino acids. From germline, CDR1 is LNHDA and CDR2 SQIVND (reference sequence). DNA for the CDR3: TGTGCCAGTAGAGGGACAGGGTATGAAGTTAATGAGCAGTTCTTC. Protein sequence: CASRGTGYEVNEQFF.

J is TRBJ1-1 and V is TRBV6-5, with D possibly matching TRBD1 (6 bases). This CDR3 spans 14 amino acids. The V end lost 5 bases, the J end lost 4 bases, and 14 bases lay between the germline ends. Germline lookup yields CDR1 MNHEY and CDR2 SVGAGI. The CDR3 reads CASSEQGLGTEAFF. In nucleotides, the CDR3 is TGTGCCAGCAGTGAACAGGGTTTGGGCACTGAAGCTTTCTTT.

V and J are TRBV27 and TRBJ1-2; D is uncertain. Germline loops: CDR1 MNHEY, CDR2 SMNVEV (reference sequence). The CDR3 loop spans 16 amino acids. V lost 6 bases, J lost 0 bases, and 17 bases lay in between. CDR3 region: CASSPNPWGTNYGYTF. Written as DNA, the CDR3 is TGTGCCAGCAGCCCAAATCCTTGGGGAACTAACTATGGCTACACCTTC.

The V call is TRBV19, the J call TRBJ2-3; 8 bases align to TRBD2. V trimming: 7 bases; J trimming: 2 bases; junction bases outside the gene matches: 8. Germline loops: CDR1 LNHDA, CDR2 SQIVND (reference sequence). The CDR3 spans 15 residues. The CDR3 loop is CASTLLADSTDTQYF. The DNA for the CDR3 is TGTGCCAGTACTCTACTAGCGGACTCCACAGATACGCAGTATTTT.

The DNA for the CDR3 is TGCGCCAGCAGCCAAAGGGGACAGCAGCCCCAGCATTTT. Protein: CASSQRGQQPQHF. The gene calls are TRBV4-1 and TRBJ1-5, with 7 bases identical to TRBD1. Germline V gives CDR1 MGHRA, CDR2 YSYEKL. The CDR3 totals 13 residues. Trimming removed 2 bases from V and 7 bases from J; junction bases left unmatched: 2.

A single count supports this clone. V and J are TRBV4-1 and TRBJ2-7; D not certain. Germline CDR1 and CDR2: MGHRA and YSYEKL. V shed 5 bases and J shed 0 bases, with 11 bases lying between them. The CDR3 has 14 amino acids. CDR3 protein: CASSLHSDSYEQYF. The CDR3 bases are TGCGCCAGCAGCTTACACTCGGACTCCTACGAGCAGTACTTC.

The rearrangement links TRBV19 to TRBJ1-1; 9 bases map to TRBD1. The length of the CDR3 is 15 residues. In germline, CDR1 is LNHDA, CDR2 SQIVND (reference sequence). V was pared by 1 base and J by 4 bases, with 4 bases of the junction left unmatched. This chain's CDR3 is CASSIGGQGSTEAFF. In DNA, the CDR3 is TGTGCCAGTAGTATAGGGGGACAGGGAAGCACTGAAGCTTTCTTT. Full variable domain (outside the CDR3, taken from reference TRBV19 and TRBJ1-1): DGGITQSPKYLFRKEGQNVTLSCEQNLNHDAMYWYRQDPGQGLRLIYYSQIVNDFQKGDIAEGYSVSREKKESFPLTVTSAQKNPTAFYLCASSIGGQGSTEAFFGQGTRLTVV.